This T cell receptor beta chain was sequenced during a study of T-cell memory formation after mild COVID-19. General study points: Researchers found some responding clones in pre-infection memory, a sign that cross-reactive memory joined. The second-wave clones peaking on day 37 were not confirmed as SARS-CoV-2-specific.

Constant-segment primers were used for 5'RACE, and the resulting TCR alpha and TCR beta cDNA libraries carried sample barcodes and UMIs. TCRdb reprocessed the 5' RACE reads with MiXCR, giving one entry per CDR3 protein. The sample carries roughly 560,000 distinct CDR3 sequences, approximately 20% recorded once. The length of the CDR3 is 12 residues. V was pared by 6 bases and J by 6 bases, with 5 bases of the junction left unmatched. CDR1 MNHEY and CDR2 SVGAGI come from the germline V gene. This clonotype was recorded a few times. Its specificity is not known. This rearrangement joins TRBV6-5 to TRBJ2-7; 7 nucleotides line up with TRBD1. The sequencing input was PBMCs or a T cell subset sorted from them (not recorded which). This TCR derives from an adult woman who had mild COVID-19 (a few samples of this study predate the infection). Cell type and time point are not known. The CDR3 loop reads CASRRGQTEQYF. The CDR3 DNA follows: TGTGCCAGCAGGAGGGGACAGACCGAGCAGTACTTC.